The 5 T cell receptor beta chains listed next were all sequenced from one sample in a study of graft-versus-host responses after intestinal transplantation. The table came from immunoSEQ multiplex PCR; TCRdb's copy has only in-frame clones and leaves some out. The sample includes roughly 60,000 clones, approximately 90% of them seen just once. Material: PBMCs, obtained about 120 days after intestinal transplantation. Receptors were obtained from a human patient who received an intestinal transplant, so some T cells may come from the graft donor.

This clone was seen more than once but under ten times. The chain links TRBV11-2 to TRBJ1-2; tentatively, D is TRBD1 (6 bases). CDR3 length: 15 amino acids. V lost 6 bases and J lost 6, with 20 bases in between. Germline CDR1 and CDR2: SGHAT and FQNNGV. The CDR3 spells CASSQGPAGQNGYTF. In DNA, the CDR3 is TGTGCCAGCAGTCAGGGTCCGGCAGGACAGAATGGCTACACCTTC. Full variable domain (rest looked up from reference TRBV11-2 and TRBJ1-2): EAGVAQSPRYKIIEKRQSVAFWCNPISGHATLYWYQQILGQGPKLLIQFQNNGVVDDSQLPKDRFSAERLKGVDSTLKIQPAKLEDSAVYLCASSQGPAGQNGYTFGSGTRLTVV.

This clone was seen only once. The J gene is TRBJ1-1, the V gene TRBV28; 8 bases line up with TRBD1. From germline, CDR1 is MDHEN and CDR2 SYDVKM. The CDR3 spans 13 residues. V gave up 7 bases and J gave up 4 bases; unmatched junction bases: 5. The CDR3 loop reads CASNRQGFTEAFF. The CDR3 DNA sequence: TGTGCCAGCAACCGACAGGGGTTCACTGAAGCTTTCTTT.

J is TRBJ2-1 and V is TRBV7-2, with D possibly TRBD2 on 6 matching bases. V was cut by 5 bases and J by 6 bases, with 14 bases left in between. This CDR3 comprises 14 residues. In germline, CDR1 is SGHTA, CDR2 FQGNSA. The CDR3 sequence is CASSVGLKSNEQFF. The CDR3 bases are TGTGCCAGCAGCGTGGGACTCAAAAGCAATGAGCAGTTCTTC.

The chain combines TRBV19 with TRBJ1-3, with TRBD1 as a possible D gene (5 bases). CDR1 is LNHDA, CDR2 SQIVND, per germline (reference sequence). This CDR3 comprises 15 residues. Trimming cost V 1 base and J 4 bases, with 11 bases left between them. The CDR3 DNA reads TGTGCCAGTAGTATAGGCCAGGGACCAGGAAACACCATATATTTT. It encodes CASSIGQGPGNTIYF. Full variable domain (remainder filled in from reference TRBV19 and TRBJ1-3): DGGITQSPKYLFRKEGQNVTLSCEQNLNHDAMYWYRQDPGQGLRLIYYSQIVNDFQKGDIAEGYSVSREKKESFPLTVTSAQKNPTAFYLCASSIGQGPGNTIYFGEGSWLTVV.

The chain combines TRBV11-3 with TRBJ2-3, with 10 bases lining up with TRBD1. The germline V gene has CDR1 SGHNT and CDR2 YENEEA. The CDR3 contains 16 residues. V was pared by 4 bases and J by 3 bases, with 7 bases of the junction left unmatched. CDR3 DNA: TGTGCCAGCAGCTCCCGGGACAGGGGATTAACAGATACGCAGTATTTT. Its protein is CASSSRDRGLTDTQYF.